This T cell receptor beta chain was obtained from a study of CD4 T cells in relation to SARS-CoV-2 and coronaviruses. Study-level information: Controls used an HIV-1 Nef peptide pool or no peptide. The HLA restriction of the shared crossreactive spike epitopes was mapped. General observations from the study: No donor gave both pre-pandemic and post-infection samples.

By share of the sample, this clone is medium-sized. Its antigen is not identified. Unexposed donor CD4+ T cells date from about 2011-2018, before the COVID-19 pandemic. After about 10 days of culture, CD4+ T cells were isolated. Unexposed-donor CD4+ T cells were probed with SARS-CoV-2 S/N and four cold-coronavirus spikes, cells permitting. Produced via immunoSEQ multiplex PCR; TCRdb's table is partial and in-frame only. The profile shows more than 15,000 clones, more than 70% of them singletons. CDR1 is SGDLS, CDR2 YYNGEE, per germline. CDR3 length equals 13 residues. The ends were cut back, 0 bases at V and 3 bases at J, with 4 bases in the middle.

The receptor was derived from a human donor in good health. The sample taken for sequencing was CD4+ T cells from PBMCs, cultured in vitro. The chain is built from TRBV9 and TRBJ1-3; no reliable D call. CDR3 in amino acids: CASSVEGGNTIYF. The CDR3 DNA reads TGTGCCAGCAGCGTAGAAGGTGGAAACACCATATATTTT.